This T cell receptor beta chain was captured by sequencing in a study of control samples from healthy donors and cancer patients. TCRdb's copy holds only in-frame clones and misses some; the assay was immunoSEQ multiplex PCR. The data hold 95,000 to 100,000 clones, with more than 85% observed a single time. Germline V gene lookup returns CDR1 LGHDT and CDR2 YNNKEL (reference sequence). The V end lost 1 base, the J end lost 6 bases, and 12 bases lay between the germline ends. The CDR3 consists of 15 residues. The sample consisted of blood. The TCR comes from a man aged 25-45 years in good health. The chain uses TRBV3-1 (or the pseudogene TRBV3-2) and TRBJ2-2; D may match TRBD1 or TRBD2 (5 bases each). In DNA, the CDR3 is TGTGCCAGCAGCCAAGCTGCAAGAGGGGCCGGGGAGCTGTTTTTT. Residues: CASSQAARGAGELFF.